The rows below give T cell receptor beta chains drawn from one sample of a study of response to subunit inactivated influenza vaccine. TCRdb re-analysed the RT-PCR reads in MiXCR, keeping a single row per CDR3 protein. The sample lists roughly 650,000 distinct CDR3 sequences, less than 15% occurring once. Sequencing used PBMCs from blood, obtained less than 15 days before vaccination. The source of these receptors is a man aged 45-65 years who received an inactivated influenza vaccine. CDR3s include the opening cysteine and the closing phenylalanine or tryptophan. The D gene is left open where the match is weak. For some rows the clone size is stated as once, few or many, or as a class when expanded; others skip it.

CASSLGLTGNSYEQYF | TGTGCCAGCAGCTTAGGGCTGACAGGGAACTCCTACGAGCAGTACTTC | TRBD1 | TRBJ2-7 | TRBV11-2 | few
CASRVAFANEKLFF | TGTGCCAGCAGAGTGGCCTTCGCTAATGAAAAACTGTTTTTT | . | TRBJ1-4 | TRBV2 | few
CATNSGLGGNQPQHF | TGTGCCACAAATTCCGGACTGGGGGGCAATCAGCCCCAGCATTTT | . | TRBJ1-5 | TRBV10-3 | few
CASSQVGRAPPGNTIYF | TGCGCCAGCAGCCAAGTGGGCAGGGCTCCACCTGGAAACACCATATATTTT | . | TRBJ1-3 | TRBV4-1 | .
CASSLGGNYEQYF | TGTGCCAGCAGCTTAGGGGGGAACTACGAGCAGTACTTC | . | TRBJ2-7 | TRBV7-9 | many
CASSRGTPGVSEQYF | TGCGCCAGCAGCCGTGGAACCCCAGGGGTAAGCGAGCAGTACTTC | . | TRBJ2-7 | TRBV5-1 | many
CASSLDRADYGYTF | TGCGCCAGCAGCTTGGACAGGGCGGACTATGGCTACACCTTC | . | TRBJ1-2 | TRBV5-1 | many
CAWSEGFSGANVLTF | TGTGCCTGGAGCGAGGGGTTCAGTGGGGCCAACGTCCTGACTTTC | . | TRBJ2-6 | TRBV30 | few
CASSPRQGTEAFF | TGTGCCAGCAGCCCCAGACAGGGCACTGAAGCTTTCTTT | TRBD1 | TRBJ1-1 | TRBV7-9 | few
CASSPGTVGTYEQYF | TGTGCCAGCAGCCCCGGGACAGTTGGAACCTACGAGCAGTACTTC | TRBD1 | TRBJ2-7 | TRBV7-9 | .
CASSQSETQETQYF | TGTGCCAGCAGCCAATCCGAAACGCAAGAGACCCAGTACTTC | . | TRBJ2-5 | TRBV3-1 | .
CASRDPGDYGYTF | TGCGCCAGCAGGGACCCTGGAGACTATGGCTACACCTTC | . | TRBJ1-2 | TRBV10-2 | .
CASGRQGAFEQFF | TGTGCCAGCGGCAGACAGGGGGCTTTTGAGCAGTTCTTC | TRBD1 | TRBJ2-1 | TRBV11-2 | .
CASSHPSEMNEKLFF | TGCGCCAGCAGCCACCCCTCGGAAATGAATGAAAAACTGTTTTTT | . | TRBJ1-4 | TRBV4-1 | .
CASSPLGTEAFF | TGTGCCAGCAGTCCCTTGGGGACTGAAGCTTTCTTT | . | TRBJ1-1 | TRBV28 | few
CASRATGSYEQYF | TGTGCCAGCAGAGCGACCGGGAGCTACGAGCAGTACTTC | . | TRBJ2-7 | TRBV25-1 | few
CASSPDRGHTQYF | TGCGCCAGCAGCCCAGACAGGGGACATACGCAGTATTTT | TRBD1 | TRBJ2-3 | TRBV5-1 | few
CATSRESTLKEKLFF | TGTGCCACCAGCAGAGAGTCCACACTTAAGGAAAAACTGTTTTTT | . | TRBJ1-4 | TRBV15 | once
CASSPLAGLPTDTQYF | TGTGCCAGCAGCCCACTAGCGGGACTGCCCACAGATACGCAGTATTTT | TRBD2 | TRBJ2-3 | TRBV7-3 | .
CASSSGQGWGNEQFF | TGCGCCAGCAGCTCAGGACAGGGATGGGGCAATGAGCAGTTCTTC | TRBD1 | TRBJ2-1 | TRBV5-1 | .
CASSHTFRPYEQYF | TGTGCCAGCAGTCATACGTTCCGGCCATACGAGCAGTACTTC | . | TRBJ2-7 | TRBV7-6 | .
CASSLSGTYLYEQYF | TGTGCCAGCAGCTTATCCGGAACATACCTATACGAGCAGTACTTC | . | TRBJ2-7 | TRBV7-9 | .
CASSLATGRTEAFF | TGCGCCAGCAGCTTGGCAACCGGTAGGACTGAAGCTTTCTTT | . | TRBJ1-1 | TRBV5-1 | many
CASRLLATSTDTQYF | TGTGCCAGCAGACTACTAGCGACTAGCACAGATACGCAGTATTTT | TRBD2 | TRBJ2-3 | TRBV12-3/TRBV12-4 | .
CATSRGQAAGTEAFF | TGTGCCACCAGCAGAGGCCAGGCGGCGGGTACTGAAGCTTTCTTT | . | TRBJ1-1 | TRBV15 | .
CASSPGIAGITQYF | TGCGCCAGCAGTCCCGGGATAGCGGGGATTACGCAGTATTTT | TRBD2 | TRBJ2-3 | TRBV10-1 | .
CASIDRGMQETQYF | TGTGCCAGCATCGACAGGGGTATGCAAGAGACCCAGTACTTC | TRBD1 | TRBJ2-5 | TRBV28 | few
CATSRFAESNQPQHF | TGTGCCACCAGCAGATTCGCAGAGAGCAATCAGCCCCAGCATTTT | . | TRBJ1-5 | TRBV15 | few
CASRLTGELFF | TGTGCCAGCAGACTCACCGGGGAGCTGTTTTTT | . | TRBJ2-2 | TRBV7-9 | few
CASSHRRDGANVLTF | TGTGCCAGTAGTCACAGGAGAGATGGGGCCAACGTCCTGACTTTC | . | TRBJ2-6 | TRBV19 | few
CASRDGLVGSYNEQFF | TGTGCCAGCAGGGATGGACTGGTAGGCTCCTACAATGAGCAGTTCTTC | . | TRBJ2-1 | TRBV11-2 | few
CASSAPAPRTYEQYF | TGTGCCAGCAGTGCACCGGCTCCCAGGACCTACGAGCAGTACTTC | . | TRBJ2-7 | TRBV6-2/TRBV6-3 | .
CATSGDRGNYEQYF | TGTGCCACCAGCGGGGACAGGGGGAACTACGAGCAGTACTTC | TRBD1 | TRBJ2-7 | TRBV15 | .
CATKGSGRELFF | TGTGCCACCAAAGGCAGTGGGAGGGAGCTGTTTTTT | . | TRBJ2-2 | TRBV12-3/TRBV12-4 | few
CATSDFQGAYEQYF | TGTGCCACCAGTGATTTCCAGGGTGCCTACGAGCAGTACTTC | . | TRBJ2-7 | TRBV24-1 | few
CSAREGTGTFSYNEQFF | TGCAGTGCTAGAGAGGGAACCGGGACCTTCTCCTACAATGAGCAGTTCTTC | . | TRBJ2-1 | TRBV20-1 | .
CASSEAASLGYEQYF | TGTGCCAGCAGTGAAGCGGCCAGTTTGGGCTACGAGCAGTACTTC | . | TRBJ2-7 | TRBV2 | .
CASRRPGTGFLGNEKLFF | TGTGCCAGCAGACGCCCCGGGACAGGATTTCTAGGGAATGAAAAACTGTTTTTT | TRBD1 | TRBJ1-4 | TRBV11-2 | .
CASSLGGQPTDTQYF | TGCGCCAGCAGCCTGGGGGGACAGCCCACAGATACGCAGTATTTT | . | TRBJ2-3 | TRBV5-1 | few
CSAPPAGSYNEQFF | TGCAGCGCCCCTCCCGCGGGGTCATACAATGAGCAGTTCTTC | . | TRBJ2-1 | TRBV29-1 | few
CASSLGTPPYEQYF | TGTGCCAGCAGTTTAGGTACCCCTCCCTACGAGCAGTACTTC | . | TRBJ2-7 | TRBV12-3/TRBV12-4 | few
CASREDRGKGGAFF | TGTGCCAGCCGGGAAGACCGGGGGAAAGGGGGAGCTTTCTTT | . | TRBJ1-1 | TRBV2 | few
CSVSSSRVLGYTF | TGCAGCGTCTCTTCATCCAGGGTCCTTGGCTACACCTTC | . | TRBJ1-2 | TRBV29-1 | many
CASSQDIGQGAYEQYF | TGTGCCAGCAGCCAAGATATAGGACAGGGGGCTTACGAGCAGTACTTC | TRBD1 | TRBJ2-7 | TRBV4-2 | once
CASSPPTSGGETQYF | TGTGCCAGCTCACCACCTACTAGCGGTGGAGAGACCCAGTACTTC | TRBD2 | TRBJ2-5 | TRBV18 | .
CASSSPMAYEQYF | TGTGCCAGCAGCTCACCCATGGCCTACGAGCAGTACTTC | . | TRBJ2-7 | TRBV7-2 | .
CASSQDRLAGDYNEQFF | TGTGCCAGCAGCCAAGATCGACTAGCGGGAGACTACAATGAGCAGTTCTTC | TRBD2 | TRBJ2-1 | TRBV4-2 | few
CASTPDRGHEKLFF | TGTGCCAGCACCCCGGACAGGGGGCATGAAAAACTGTTTTTT | TRBD1 | TRBJ1-4 | TRBV12-3/TRBV12-4 | .
CASSLVSYRRDGYTF | TGTGCCAGCAGCTTAGTGTCCTACAGGCGAGATGGCTACACCTTC | . | TRBJ1-2 | TRBV7-2 | few
CASSFGQRIAIYGYTF | TGTGCCAGCAGCTTCGGACAGCGGATCGCAATCTATGGCTACACCTTC | . | TRBJ1-2 | TRBV5-6 | many
CASSLGVGREQYF | TGCGCCAGCAGCTTAGGGGTCGGAAGGGAGCAGTACTTC | . | TRBJ2-7 | TRBV5-1 | .
CASSFKAEREDGTQYF | TGTGCCAGCAGTTTTAAGGCTGAGCGGGAGGATGGGACCCAGTACTTC | TRBD2 | TRBJ2-5 | TRBV13 | few
CASSVGIHTEAFF | TGTGCCAGCAGCGTAGGTATCCACACTGAAGCTTTCTTT | . | TRBJ1-1 | TRBV9 | many
CASNQLAGGVNEQFF | TGTGCCAGCAACCAACTAGCGGGAGGAGTCAATGAGCAGTTCTTC | TRBD2 | TRBJ2-1 | TRBV28 | few